This TCR beta chain was documented in a study of cytomegalovirus exposure and HLA in healthy donors. Study-level background: A prior study identified approximately 120 million unique TCR beta sequences from roughly 180 million T cells.

The PCR contained 60 Vbeta and 13 Jbeta primers. TCRdb's copy holds only in-frame clones and misses some; the assay was immunoSEQ multiplex PCR. The table shows under 150,000 clones, with about 80% occurring only once. This CDR3 contains 12 residues. Trimming left V 2 bases short and J 7 bases short, with 9 bases between. In germline, CDR1 is MNHEY, CDR2 SVGAGI. The gene calls are TRBV6-5 and TRBJ2-7, with a tentative D call TRBD2 (6 bases). This clonotype originated in a girl aged 2-10 years in good health and CMV-seronegative. The sequencing sample was made of PBMCs. CDR3 sequence: CASSYGGREQYF. In DNA, the CDR3 is TGTGCCAGCAGTTACGGGGGGAGGGAGCAGTACTTC.